The entry that follows covers one T cell receptor (beta chain) sequence. These data are taken from a study of blood T cell repertoires in COVID-19. The method was immunoSEQ multiplex PCR; TCRdb's version includes in-frame clones alone and lacks a portion of them. The sample shows about 200,000 clones, 70% to 85% of them seen only once. The specimen was peripheral blood. This TCR was sampled from a human donor with acute or convalescent COVID-19. The donor label of this sample is uncertain.

CDR3 sequence (DNA): TGTGCCAGCAGCTTAGCTCACAGCTCCTACGAGCAGTACTTC. Amino acid sequence: CASSLAHSSYEQYF. This chain connects TRBV7-2 to TRBJ2-7; D not resolved. The CDR3 runs to 14 residues. V was cut by 0 bases and J by 0 bases, with 6 bases left in between. The V gene's germline CDR1 is SGHTA and CDR2 FQGNSA.